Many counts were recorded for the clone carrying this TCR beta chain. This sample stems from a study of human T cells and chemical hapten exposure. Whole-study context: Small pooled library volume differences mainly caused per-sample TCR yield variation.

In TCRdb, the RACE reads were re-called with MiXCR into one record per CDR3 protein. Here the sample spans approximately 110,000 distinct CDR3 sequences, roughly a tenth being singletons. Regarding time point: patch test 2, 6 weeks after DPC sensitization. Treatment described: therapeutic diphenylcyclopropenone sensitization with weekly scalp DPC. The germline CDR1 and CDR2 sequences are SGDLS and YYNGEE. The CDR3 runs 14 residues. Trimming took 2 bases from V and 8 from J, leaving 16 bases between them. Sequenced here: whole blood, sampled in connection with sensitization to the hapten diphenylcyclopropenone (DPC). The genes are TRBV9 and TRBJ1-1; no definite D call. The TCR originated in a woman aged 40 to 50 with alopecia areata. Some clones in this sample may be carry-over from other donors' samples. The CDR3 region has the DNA TGTGCCAGCAGCGTGGGATCTCTTATAGGCGAAGCTTTCTTT. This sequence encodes CASSVGSLIGEAFF.